This paragraph reports one T cell receptor beta chain. The data are from a study of blood T cell repertoires in COVID-19. Study-wide background: In each case, the material was cDNA or gDNA derived from T cells, B-cell-depleted T cells, or PBMCs.

The CDR3 spans 15 residues. Germline assignment: CDR1 LNHDA and CDR2 SQIVND (reference sequence). V lost 8 bases to trimming and J lost 0 bases, with 11 bases between them. How the authors handled the data: Counts of nucleated cells, estimated from reference gene primer amplification, were obtained. The table came from immunoSEQ multiplex PCR; TCRdb's copy has only in-frame clones and leaves some out. The V and J calls and clone size are taken from that table; D and trimming were inferred from the DNA. The data contain fewer than 350,000 clones, approximately 88% of them singletons. The sample was PBMCs or T cells enriched from blood (not recorded which). The chain uses TRBV19 and TRBJ2-6; D is undetermined. This clonotype originated in a woman aged 40 to 49 who had recovered from COVID-19. CDR3 residues: CASHSTLSGANVLTF. CDR3 DNA sequence: TGTGCCAGTCACAGCACCCTCTCTGGGGCCAACGTCCTGACTTTC.